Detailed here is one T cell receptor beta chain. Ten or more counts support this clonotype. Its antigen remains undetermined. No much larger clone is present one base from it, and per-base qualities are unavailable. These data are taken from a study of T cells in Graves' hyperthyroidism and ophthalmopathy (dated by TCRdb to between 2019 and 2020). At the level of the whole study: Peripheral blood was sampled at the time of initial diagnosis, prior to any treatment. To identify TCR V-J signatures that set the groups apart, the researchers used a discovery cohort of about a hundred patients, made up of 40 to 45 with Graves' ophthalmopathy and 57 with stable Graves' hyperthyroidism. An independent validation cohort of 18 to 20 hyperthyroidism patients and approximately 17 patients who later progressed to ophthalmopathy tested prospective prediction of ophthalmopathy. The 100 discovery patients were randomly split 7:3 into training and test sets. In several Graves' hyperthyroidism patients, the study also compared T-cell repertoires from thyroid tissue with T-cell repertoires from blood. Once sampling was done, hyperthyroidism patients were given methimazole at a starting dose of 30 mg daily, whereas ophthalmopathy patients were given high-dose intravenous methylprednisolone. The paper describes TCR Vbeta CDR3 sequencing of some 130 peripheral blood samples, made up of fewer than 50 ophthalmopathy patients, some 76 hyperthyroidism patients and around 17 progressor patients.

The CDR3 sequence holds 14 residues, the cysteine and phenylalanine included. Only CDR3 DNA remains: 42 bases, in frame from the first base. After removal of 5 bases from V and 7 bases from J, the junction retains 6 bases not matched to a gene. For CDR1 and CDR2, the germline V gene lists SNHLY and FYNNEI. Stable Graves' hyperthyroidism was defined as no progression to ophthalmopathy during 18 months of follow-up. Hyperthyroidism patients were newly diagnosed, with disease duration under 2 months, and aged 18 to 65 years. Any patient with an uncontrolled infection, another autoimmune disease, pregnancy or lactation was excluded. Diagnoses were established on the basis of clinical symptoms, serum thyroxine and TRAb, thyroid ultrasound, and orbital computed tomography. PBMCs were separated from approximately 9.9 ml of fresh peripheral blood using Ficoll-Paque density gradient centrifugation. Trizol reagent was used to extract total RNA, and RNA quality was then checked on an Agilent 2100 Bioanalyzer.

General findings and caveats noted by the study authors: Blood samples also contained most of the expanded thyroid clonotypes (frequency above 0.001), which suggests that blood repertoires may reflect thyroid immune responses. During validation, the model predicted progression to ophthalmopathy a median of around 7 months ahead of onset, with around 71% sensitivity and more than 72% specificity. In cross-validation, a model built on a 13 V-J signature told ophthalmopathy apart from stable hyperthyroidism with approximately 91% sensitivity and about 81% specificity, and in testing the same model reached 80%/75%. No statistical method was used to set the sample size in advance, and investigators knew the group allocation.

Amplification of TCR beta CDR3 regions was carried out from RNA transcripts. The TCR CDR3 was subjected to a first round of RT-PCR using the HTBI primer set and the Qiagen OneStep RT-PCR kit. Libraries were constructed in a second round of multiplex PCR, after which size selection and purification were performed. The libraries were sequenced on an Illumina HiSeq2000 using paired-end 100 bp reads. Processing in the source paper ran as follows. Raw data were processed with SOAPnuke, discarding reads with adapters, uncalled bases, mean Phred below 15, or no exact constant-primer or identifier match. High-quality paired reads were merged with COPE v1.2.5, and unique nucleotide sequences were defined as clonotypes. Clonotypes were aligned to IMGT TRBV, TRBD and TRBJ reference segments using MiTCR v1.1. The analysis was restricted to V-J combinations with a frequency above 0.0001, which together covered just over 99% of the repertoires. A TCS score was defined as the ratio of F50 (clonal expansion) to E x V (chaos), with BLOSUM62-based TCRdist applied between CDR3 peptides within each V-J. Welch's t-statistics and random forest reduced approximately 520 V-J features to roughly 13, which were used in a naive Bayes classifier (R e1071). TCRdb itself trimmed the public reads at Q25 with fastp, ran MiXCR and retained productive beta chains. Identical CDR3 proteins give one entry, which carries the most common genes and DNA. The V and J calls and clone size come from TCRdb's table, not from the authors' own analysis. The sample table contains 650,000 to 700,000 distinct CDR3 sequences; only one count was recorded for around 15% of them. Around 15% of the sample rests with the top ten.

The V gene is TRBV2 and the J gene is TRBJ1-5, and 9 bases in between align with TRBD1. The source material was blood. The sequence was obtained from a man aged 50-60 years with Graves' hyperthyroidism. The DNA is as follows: TGTGCCAGCAGTCCGACAGGGGGATGGCAGCCCCAGCATTTT. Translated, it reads CASSPTGGWQPQHF.